The 18 T cell receptor beta chains given below trace back to one sample, sequenced in a study of blood T cell repertoires in COVID-19. Sequenced by immunoSEQ multiplex PCR; TCRdb stores in-frame clones only, minus some. The sample consists of 290,000 or so clones, over 75% of them appearing once. Sequenced sample: PBMCs or T cells enriched from blood (not recorded which). The receptors shown here come from a woman aged 25 to 39 who had recovered from COVID-19.

The genes are TRBV2 and TRBJ2-7, with D possibly TRBD2 on 6 matching bases. CDR3 length equals 14 residues. CDR1 is SNHLY, CDR2 FYNNEI, per germline. Trimming took 7 bases from V and 4 from J, leaving 17 bases between them. This CDR3 reads CASKPGLDTYEQYF. CDR3 bases: TGTGCCAGCAAACCGGGACTGGATACTTACGAGCAGTACTTC.

The chain combines TRBV10-3 with TRBJ1-2; TRBD1 agrees at 10 bases. The ends lost 2 bases at V and 2 bases at J; junction bases unmatched: 5. CDR3 size: 16 residues. Germline-derived CDR1 and CDR2 are ENHRY and SYGVKD. The CDR3 DNA reads TGTGCCATCAGTGAGAGGGAGGGACAGGGGAACTATGGCTACACCTTC. Its protein is CAISEREGQGNYGYTF.

The chain employs TRBV10-3 and TRBJ2-1, with 14 bases fitting TRBD2. Per the germline V gene, CDR1 is ENHRY and CDR2 is SYGVKD. Unmatched junction bases numbered 8, after V lost 6 bases and J lost 4 bases. This CDR3 has 17 amino acids. This CDR3 is CAISGTSGSGAYNEQFF. CDR3 coding DNA: TGTGCCATCAGCGGGACTAGCGGGAGCGGAGCTTACAATGAGCAGTTCTTC.

This clone was picked up a small number of times. The V call is TRBV6-1, the J call TRBJ1-6; unclear D gene. Germline assignment: CDR1 MNHNS and CDR2 SASEGT. Trimming removed 3 bases from V and 8 bases from J, with 8 bases in between. This CDR3 region has 13 residues. CDR3 amino acids: CASSETEHSPLHF. The CDR3 DNA sequence: TGTGCCAGCAGTGAGACTGAACATTCACCCCTCCACTTT.

Comments on this clone: One junction end does not reproduce the germline sequence, and a read error may be involved. V and J are TRBV7-7 and TRBJ2-1, with D maybe TRBD2 (5 bases). The CDR3 is 15 residues long. CDR1 is SSHAT and CDR2 is FNYEAQ in the germline V gene (reference sequence). Here the CDR3 reads CASSLGPGSYNEQFF. The CDR3 DNA is TGTGCTAGCAGCTTAGGTCCGGGGAGCTACAATGAGCAGTTCTTC.

The chain joins TRBV6-6 to TRBJ2-7, with 9 bases that match TRBD1. The CDR3 is made up of 13 amino acids. CDR1 is MNHNY and CDR2 is SVGAGI in the germline V gene (reference sequence). The ends lost 7 bases at V and 4 bases at J; junction bases unmatched: 5. CDR3 sequence: CASTDRGRYEQYF. As DNA, the CDR3 is TGTGCCAGCACCGACAGGGGGAGGTACGAGCAGTACTTC.

The V and J genes are TRBV30 and TRBJ2-2, with unresolved D. Germline assignment: CDR1 GTSNPN and CDR2 SVGIG (reference sequence). Trimming removed 2 bases at V and 6 bases at J, with 7 bases between. The CDR3 extends over 12 amino acids. The CDR3 DNA follows: TGTGCCTGGAGTTCGGTATCCGGGGAGCTGTTTTTT. This sequence encodes CAWSSVSGELFF.

The chain carries TRBV11-3 and TRBJ2-7; 7 bases agree with TRBD1. CDR1 is SGHNT and CDR2 is YENEEA in the germline V gene. CDR3 size: 13 residues. With V trimmed by 5 bases and J by 5 bases, 6 bases remained unmatched. The CDR3: CASSQGQFHEQYF. In DNA form, the CDR3 reads TGTGCCAGCAGCCAGGGACAGTTCCACGAGCAGTACTTC.

This clone was counted a single time. The chain carries TRBV5-4 and TRBJ1-1; 8 bases agree with TRBD1. There are 14 residues in the CDR3. V gave up 6 bases and J gave up 1 base; unmatched junction bases: 5. Germline V lookup: CDR1 SGHNT, CDR2 YYREEE (reference sequence). CDR3 amino acids: CASKGTGKNTEAFF. Here the CDR3 DNA reads TGTGCCAGCAAAGGGACAGGAAAGAACACTGAAGCTTTCTTT.

The V and J genes are TRBV2 and TRBJ1-1; weak D call: TRBD1 (6 bases). Trimming removed 6 bases from V and 1 base from J, with 12 bases in between. This CDR3 contains 14 residues. CDR1 SNHLY and CDR2 FYNNEI come from the germline V gene. The CDR3 sequence is CASRTGTPNTEAFF. CDR3 DNA sequence: TGTGCCAGCAGGACCGGGACACCGAACACTGAAGCTTTCTTT.

The chain has TRBV29-1 and TRBJ2-7, with 8 bases lining up with TRBD1. With V trimmed by 6 bases and J by 4 bases, 8 bases remained unmatched. CDR3 length equals 13 residues. CDR1 and CDR2 (germline): SQVTM, ANQGSEA. The CDR3 DNA reads TGCAGCGTAATGGACAGGGATACTTACGAGCAGTACTTC. Translated: CSVMDRDTYEQYF.

This clone was counted between two and nine times. The chain couples TRBV4-3 to TRBJ2-7; TRBD2 matches 12 bases. The CDR3 length is 16 residues. Per germline, CDR1 LGHNA and CDR2 YSLEER. V was pared by 0 bases and J by 5 bases, with 5 bases of the junction left unmatched. CDR3 sequence reads: CASSQDLAGGPNEQYF. CDR3 nucleotides: TGCGCCAGCAGCCAAGATCTAGCGGGAGGGCCCAACGAGCAGTACTTC.

The chain combines TRBV9 with TRBJ1-1, with D possibly TRBD1 on 5 matching bases. With 0 bases removed from V and 5 bases from J, the gap between germline ends came to 17 bases. The CDR3 totals 16 residues. CDR1 SGDLS and CDR2 YYNGEE come from the germline V gene. As DNA, the CDR3 is TGTGCCAGCAGCGTAGGGGCCCCGACAGTTTTTACTGAAGCTTTCTTT. Encoded protein: CASSVGAPTVFTEAFF.

This rearrangement joins TRBV2 to TRBJ1-5; D might be TRBD1 (5 bases). Trimming took off 8 bases at V and 3 bases at J, with 14 bases between the two ends. Per germline, CDR1 SNHLY and CDR2 FYNNEI. This CDR3 has 14 residues. The DNA of the CDR3 is TGTGCCAGCGCCAGAACGGGGGTCAATCAGCCCCAGCATTTT. Amino acid sequence: CASARTGVNQPQHF.

The genes are TRBV6-5 and TRBJ2-7, with a possible D match to TRBD1 (6 bases). CDR1 MNHEY and CDR2 SVGAGI come from the germline V gene. V dropped 8 bases and J dropped 7 bases, with 18 bases sitting between them. CDR3 length: 13 amino acids. CDR3 nucleotides: TGTGCCAGCGGGCAGGGGAGATTTGAGGAGCAGTACTTC. Translating it yields CASGQGRFEEQYF.

This chain links TRBV19 with TRBJ2-3; D unresolved. Germline loops: CDR1 LNHDA, CDR2 SQIVND (reference sequence). V lost 3 bases, J lost 5 bases, and 12 bases lay in between. The CDR3 is made up of 14 amino acids. CDR3 residues: CASSIRQAQDTQYF. CDR3 coding DNA: TGTGCCAGTAGTATCCGGCAGGCCCAAGATACGCAGTATTTT.

The V call is TRBV2, the J call TRBJ1-2; 8 nucleotides line up with TRBD1. Germline V gene lookup returns CDR1 SNHLY and CDR2 FYNNEI. The trim removed 8 bases at V and 0 bases at J, leaving 5 bases unmatched. The CDR3 is made up of 14 amino acids. The CDR3 DNA is TGTGCCAGCCACGGACAGGGAGCTAACTATGGCTACACCTTC. Amino acid sequence: CASHGQGANYGYTF.

This rearrangement joins TRBV10-1 to TRBJ1-6; D ambiguous. The CDR3 has 17 residues. V lost 8 bases and J 8 bases, leaving 25 bases between the germline ends. Germline V gene lookup returns CDR1 WNHNN and CDR2 SYGVQD (reference sequence). CDR3 in DNA: TGCGCCAGCCCTCACGTGGAGGATCCACCGAGGGATTCACCCCTCCACTTT. Its protein product is CASPHVEDPPRDSPLHF.